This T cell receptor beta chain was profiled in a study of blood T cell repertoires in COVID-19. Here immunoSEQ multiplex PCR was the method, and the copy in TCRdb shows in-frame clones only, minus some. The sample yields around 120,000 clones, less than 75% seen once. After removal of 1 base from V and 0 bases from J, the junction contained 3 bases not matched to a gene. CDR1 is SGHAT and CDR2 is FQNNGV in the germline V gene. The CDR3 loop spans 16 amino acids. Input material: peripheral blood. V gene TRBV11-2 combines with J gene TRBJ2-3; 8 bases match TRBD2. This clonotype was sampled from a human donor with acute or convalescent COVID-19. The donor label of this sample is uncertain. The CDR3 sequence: CASSLAGGTSTDTQYF. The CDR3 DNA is TGTGCCAGCAGCTTAGCGGGGGGGACTAGCACAGATACGCAGTATTTT.